The sequence of this T cell receptor (beta chain) was determined in a study of shared clonotypes between healthy human individuals. Study results and caveats: Shared clonotypes across all four donors exceeded non-shared ones in generation probability.

Sequenced by immunoSEQ multiplex PCR; TCRdb stores in-frame clones only, minus some. The data contain roughly 1,100,000 clones, about 80% of them singletons. Remarks on this clone: Its antigen is still unknown.

Splitting the CD4+ cells yielded a CD45RA+ naive subset and a CD45RA-negative memory subset. Germline V gene sequence: CDR1 LGHNA, CDR2 YNFKEQ. Losses at the gene ends were 2 bases for V and 2 bases for J; bases not matched to a gene: 12. The CDR3 consists of 20 residues. The sequence was obtained from a man aged 18 to 30 in good health. Sequenced sample: memory CD4+ T cells sorted from blood. Subset noted: CD45RA-negative fraction. The chain employs TRBV4-2 and TRBJ2-7; TRBD2 matches 16 bases. The CDR3 bases are TGTGCCAGCAGCCAAAAGTTTCCGGGACTAGCGGGGGGGAGTACCTACGAGCAGTACTTC. Its protein is CASSQKFPGLAGGSTYEQYF.